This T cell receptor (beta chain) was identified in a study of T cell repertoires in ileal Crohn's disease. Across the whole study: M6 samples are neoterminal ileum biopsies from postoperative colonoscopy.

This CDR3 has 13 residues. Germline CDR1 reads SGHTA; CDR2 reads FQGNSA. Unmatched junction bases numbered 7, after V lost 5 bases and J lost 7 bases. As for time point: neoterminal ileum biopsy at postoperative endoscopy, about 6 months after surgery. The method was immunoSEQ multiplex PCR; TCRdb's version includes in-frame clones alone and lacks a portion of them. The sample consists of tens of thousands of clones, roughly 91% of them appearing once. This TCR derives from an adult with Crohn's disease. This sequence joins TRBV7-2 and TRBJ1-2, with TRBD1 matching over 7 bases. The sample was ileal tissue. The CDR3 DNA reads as TGTGCCAGCAGCCCTACAGGGGTTGGTGGCTACACCTTC. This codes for CASSPTGVGGYTF.